This TCR beta chain was captured by sequencing in a study of T cell repertoires in cytomegalovirus infection. In the study overall: CMV epitopes used comprised recently identified HLA-C-restricted ones and well-studied HLA-B-restricted ones. From public TCR beta signatures came an indication of both CMV infection and matching HLA type.

V was clipped by 5 bases and J by 8 bases, with 21 bases between them. Germline loops: CDR1 SEHNR, CDR2 FQNEAQ (reference sequence). The CDR3 is 15 residues long. TCRdb reprocessed the reads with MiXCR, giving one entry per CDR3 protein. Here the sample spans 250,000 to 400,000 distinct CDR3 sequences, roughly 25% being singletons. Worth noting for this clonotype: The antigen is unknown.

Whole-study results and caveats: CMV carriers having the relevant HLA were flagged by cumulative public TCR beta family frequency. Ex vivo, HLA-C-restricted CMV-specific TCR beta clonotypes prevailed over the rest of the response.

This specimen consisted of cultured PBMCs, obtained from culture after CMV antigen stimulation. The chain carries TRBV7-9 and TRBJ1-2; no clear D. This clonotype originated in a human donor in good health (CMV status not recorded). Some clones in this sample may be carry-over from other donors' samples. The CDR3 DNA reads TGTGCCAGCAGCCTCCCGTGGTTGGGTGGACCCGGCTACACCTTC. Translating gives CASSLPWLGGPGYTF.